These 14 T cell receptor beta chains share one sample of origin, sequenced in a study of regulatory T cells in long-lasting Graves disease. Relying on iRepertoire HTBI primers and Arm-PCR of CDR3 regions, the team built TCR beta libraries. TCRdb re-analysed the multiplex PCR reads in MiXCR, keeping a single row per CDR3 protein. The sample lists about 450,000 distinct CDR3 sequences, 14% occurring once. Time point described: newly diagnosed GD, antithyroid drugs for less than 3 months. The TCR library used RNA extracted from PBMCs. The same specimen was also included in a second study, on T cells in Graves' hyperthyroidism and ophthalmopathy.

This sample comprised peripheral blood mononuclear cells (PBMCs), obtained at new diagnosis, from a patient treated with antithyroid drugs. These receptors were obtained from a woman in her forties or fifties with Graves disease.

The V call is TRBV18, the J call TRBJ2-7; TRBD1 matches at 7 bases. The J segment lost 1 base and the V segment lost 4 bases, leaving 4 bases of the junction unmatched. The CDR3 covers 14 residues. Germline CDR1 reads KGHSH; CDR2 reads LQKENI. The CDR3 DNA sequence: TGTGCCAGCTCACGAGGGGGCCAATCCTACGAGCAGTACTTC. It is translated as CASSRGGQSYEQYF.

This clonotype was seen a few times. The chain carries TRBV29-1 and TRBJ2-3; D is ambiguous. Germline V gene lookup returns CDR1 SQVTM and CDR2 ANQGSEA. The V gene lost 5 bases and the J gene lost 3 bases, with 15 bases spanning the gap. The CDR3 has 14 amino acids. CDR3 DNA sequence: TGCAGCGTTCTAGGGATGGGTAAAACAGATACGCAGTATTTT. Its protein product is CSVLGMGKTDTQYF.

This clonotype was seen at least ten times. This chain joins TRBV6-9 and TRBJ2-1; D uncertain. The CDR3 runs 13 residues. Germline assignment: CDR1 MNHGY and CDR2 SVAAGI. Trimming cost V 3 bases and J 4 bases, with 7 bases left between them. The CDR3 loop reads CASSYFSYNEQFF. The CDR3 DNA is TGTGCCAGCAGTTACTTTTCGTACAATGAGCAGTTCTTC.

This clonotype was counted ten times or more. The chain recombines TRBV27 with TRBJ2-5; 9 nucleotides agree with TRBD2. The CDR3 spans 15 residues. In germline, CDR1 is MNHEY, CDR2 SMNVEV (reference sequence). With V trimmed by 1 base and J by 5 bases, 5 bases remained unmatched. CDR3 residues: CASSLFAGGLETQYF. CDR3 DNA sequence: TGTGCCAGCAGTTTATTTGCGGGAGGGCTGGAGACCCAGTACTTC.

This clonotype has ten or more counts. The chain combines TRBV30 with TRBJ2-1, with D possibly TRBD2 on 5 matching bases. Between the trimmed V and J ends, which lost 2 bases and 0 bases, there was a span of 8 bases. The CDR3 has 14 residues. From germline, CDR1 is GTSNPN and CDR2 SVGIG (reference sequence). CDR3 sequence: CAWSTGSSYNEQFF. The DNA for the CDR3 is TGTGCCTGGAGTACGGGGAGCTCCTACAATGAGCAGTTCTTC.

This clonotype was recorded many times. The gene calls are TRBV27 and TRBJ2-3; TRBD2 agrees at 9 bases. V gave up 10 bases and J gave up 0 bases; unmatched junction bases: 5. This CDR3 has 14 residues. Germline-derived CDR1 and CDR2 are MNHEY and SMNVEV (reference sequence). This CDR3 is CATKTSGSTDTQYF. The CDR3, as DNA: TGTGCCACCAAAACTAGCGGGAGCACAGATACGCAGTATTTT.

Concerning this clonotype: A read error may be the cause here, since a much bigger clone is one base away. V and J are TRBV6-2 or TRBV6-3 and TRBJ2-3, with 8 bases that match TRBD1. There are 14 residues in the CDR3. V lost 11 bases and J lost 0; bases outside the gene matches: 7. Germline V gives CDR1 MNHEY, CDR2 SVGEGT. The CDR3: CAAAGTGSTDTQYF. The CDR3 region has the DNA TGTGCCGCCGCCGGGACAGGAAGCACAGATACGCAGTATTTT.

The rearrangement joins TRBV3-1 to TRBJ1-3; no clear D. V lost 1 base, J lost 4 bases, and 5 bases lay in between. The germline gives CDR1 LGHDT, CDR2 YNNKEL (reference sequence). The CDR3 covers 13 residues. CDR3 in amino acids: CASSQAQGNTIYF. For the CDR3, the DNA is TGTGCCAGCAGCCAAGCACAAGGAAACACCATATATTTT.

The rearrangement uses TRBV4-1 and TRBJ2-1; TRBD2 aligns across 7 bases. This CDR3 region has 16 residues. The V segment lost 0 bases and the J segment 6 bases; nucleotides outside the gene matches: 8. Germline V gene data show CDR1 as MGHRA and CDR2 as YSYEKL. CDR3 coding DNA: TGCGCCAGCAGCCAAGATAGCGGACTAGTCATCAATGAGCAGTTCTTC. Translation gives CASSQDSGLVINEQFF.

This clonotype was observed at least ten times. The chain couples TRBV7-8 to TRBJ1-1; D may be TRBD1 (5 bases). This CDR3 is built from 13 residues. V shed 5 bases and J shed 7 bases, with 14 bases lying between them. Germline values: CDR1 SGHVS, CDR2 FQNEAQ. CDR3 nucleotides: TGTGCCAGCAGCCTGGACCCGGGGGGTGAAGCTTTCTTT. This encodes CASSLDPGGEAFF.

This clonotype is a singleton in its sample. The chain is built from TRBV7-9 and TRBJ1-4; no reliable D call. Germline V gene data show CDR1 as SEHNR and CDR2 as FQNEAQ (reference sequence). This CDR3 region has 15 residues. V shed 5 bases and J shed 10 bases, with 20 bases lying between them. CDR3 residues: CASSGYLGWGGKLFF. As DNA, the CDR3 is TGTGCCAGCAGCGGCTATCTGGGTTGGGGTGGAAAACTGTTTTTT.

The chain employs TRBV20-1 and TRBJ2-1, with 14 bases aligning to TRBD2. Germline V gives CDR1 DFQATT, CDR2 SNEGSKA (reference sequence). The CDR3 length is 15 residues. V was pared by 5 bases and J by 8 bases, with 8 bases of the junction left unmatched. CDR3 in DNA: TGCAGTGCTTCGGGACTAGCGGGAGCTCGAGATGAGCAGTTCTTC. It translates to CSASGLAGARDEQFF.

In this sample, this clonotype turned up many times. J is TRBJ2-7 and V is TRBV27, with D possibly being TRBD2 (6 bases). The CDR3 has 16 residues. With 4 bases removed from V and 0 bases from J, the gap between germline ends came to 16 bases. Germline CDR1 MNHEY, CDR2 SMNVEV (reference sequence). CDR3 nucleotides: TGTGCCAGCAGTTCCCACGGGAGCCCTAGCTCCTACGAGCAGTACTTC. Its protein product is CASSSHGSPSSYEQYF.

This clonotype was counted many times. The chain joins TRBV5-1 to TRBJ2-1, with D perhaps matching TRBD1 or TRBD2 (6 bases each). This CDR3 contains 16 residues. CDR1 is SGHRS, CDR2 YFSETQ, per germline. The V gene lost 6 bases and the J gene lost 4 bases, with 20 bases spanning the gap. DNA for the CDR3: TGCGCCAGCACAACCTCGACTGGGGGGCTTTACAATGAGCAGTTCTTC. This translates into CASTTSTGGLYNEQFF.